A single sample is the source of the 14 T cell receptor beta chains below, sequenced in a study of blood T cell repertoires in COVID-19. Sequencing used immunoSEQ multiplex PCR; TCRdb keeps in-frame clones, though not all of them. The sample includes roughly 190,000 clones, 80% to 90% of them seen just once. Sequenced input: peripheral blood. These receptors were collected from a man aged 18 to 30 with active or convalescent COVID-19.

The genes are TRBV6-5 and TRBJ2-7, with TRBD2 identical over 11 bases. There are 14 residues in the CDR3. Germline V gives CDR1 MNHEY, CDR2 SVGAGI. The V segment lost 7 bases and the J segment 4 bases; nucleotides outside the gene matches: 6. This CDR3 reads CASKVAGGVYEQYF. The CDR3 DNA follows: TGTGCCAGCAAGGTAGCGGGGGGGGTTTACGAGCAGTACTTC.

The chain combines TRBV5-1 with TRBJ2-3, with 8 positions matching TRBD2. CDR1 and CDR2 (germline): SGHRS, YFSETQ. V shed 5 bases, J shed 8 bases, and the junction held 13 bases outside the gene matches. The CDR3 contains 15 residues. This CDR3 reads CASRWTGAGGVTQYF. The CDR3 DNA sequence: TGCGCCAGCAGGTGGACGGGCGCGGGGGGTGTTACGCAGTATTTT.

J is TRBJ2-1 and V is TRBV2, with a possible D match to TRBD2 (6 bases). The CDR3 covers 17 residues. Trimming removed 0 bases from V and 2 bases from J, with 14 bases in between. Germline-derived CDR1 and CDR2 are SNHLY and FYNNEI. This chain's CDR3 is CASSEAGTSLTYNEQFF. CDR3 nucleotides: TGTGCCAGCAGTGAAGCCGGGACTTCACTAACCTACAATGAGCAGTTCTTC. The whole variable domain, remainder taken from reference TRBV2 and TRBJ2-1, is EPEVTQTPSHQVTQMGQEVILRCVPISNHLYFYWYRQILGQKVEFLVSFYNNEISEKSEIFDDQFSVERPDGSNFTLKIRSTKLEDSAMYFCASSEAGTSLTYNEQFFGPGTRLTVL.

The V and J genes are TRBV2 and TRBJ2-2; D is possibly TRBD2 (7 bases). V was cut by 2 bases and J by 4 bases, with 8 bases left in between. The CDR3 is 14 amino acids. Germline CDR1 SNHLY, CDR2 FYNNEI. CDR3 bases: TGTGCCAGCAGTGAAAGGGGGGGCACCGGGGAGCTGTTTTTT. This sequence encodes CASSERGGTGELFF.

The J gene is TRBJ1-4, the V gene TRBV5-1; 10 bases fit TRBD1. The V and J ends lost 4 bases and 5 bases, in that order; junction bases with no gene match: 5. Germline CDR1 and CDR2: SGHRS and YFSETQ. CDR3 length: 15 residues. The CDR3 nucleotides read TGCGCCAGCAGCATTGGGGGACAGGGGAATGAAAAACTGTTTTTT. As protein: CASSIGGQGNEKLFF.

The chain is built from TRBV9 and TRBJ2-5; D uncertain. Trimming took 0 bases from V and 5 from J, leaving 8 bases between them. Germline V gene lookup returns CDR1 SGDLS and CDR2 YYNGEE. There are 13 residues in the CDR3. The CDR3 DNA reads as TGTGCCAGCAGCGTAGGTAGTGTGGAGACCCAGTACTTC. This translates into CASSVGSVETQYF.

The V and J genes are TRBV27 and TRBJ2-7; no definite D call. The CDR3 runs to 13 residues. Germline loops: CDR1 MNHEY, CDR2 SMNVEV (reference sequence). V lost 8 bases and J 0 bases, leaving 11 bases between the germline ends. The DNA for the CDR3 is TGTGCCAGCCGTAACGCCGGCTCCTACGAGCAGTACTTC. Encoded protein: CASRNAGSYEQYF.

The chain is built from TRBV3-1 (or the pseudogene TRBV3-2) and TRBJ2-7, with 8 bases aligning to TRBD2. V was pared by 0 bases and J by 7 bases, with 11 bases of the junction left unmatched. The CDR3 covers 16 residues. CDR1 and CDR2 from the germline V gene are LGHDT and YNNKEL (reference sequence). The CDR3 DNA follows: TGTGCCAGCAGCCAAGATCTGAACGGGAGGGTTAGTGAGCAGTACTTC. The encoded protein is CASSQDLNGRVSEQYF.

The gene calls are TRBV18 and TRBJ1-3, with 10 nucleotides matching TRBD1. Trimming removed 2 bases from V and 3 bases from J; junction bases left unmatched: 7. This CDR3 spans 17 amino acids. CDR1 is KGHSH, CDR2 LQKENI, per germline. The CDR3 is CASSPDGTGDHGNTIYF. CDR3 DNA: TGTGCCAGCTCACCAGACGGGACAGGGGATCATGGAAACACCATATATTTT.

The V and J genes are TRBV6-5 and TRBJ1-2; 9 positions agree with TRBD1. CDR1 is MNHEY, CDR2 SVGAGI, per germline. This CDR3 has 13 residues. Trimming cost V 6 bases and J 7 bases; bases outside gene matches: 6. As DNA, the CDR3 is TGTGCCAGCAGCAAGGGACAGGGCCTTGGCTACACCTTC. Its protein is CASSKGQGLGYTF.

The gene calls are TRBV18 and TRBJ2-2; 7 bases are a match to TRBD1. The V gene's germline CDR1 is KGHSH and CDR2 LQKENI. This CDR3 spans 14 amino acids. The V gene end was trimmed by 3 bases and the J gene end by 5 bases; junction bases not matched to a gene: 3. The CDR3 nucleotides are TGTGCCAGCTCACCGGGACAGAGGACCGGGGAGCTGTTTTTT. Its translation: CASSPGQRTGELFF.

In DNA form, the CDR3 reads TGTGCCAGCAGCTTAGTGCGGGCAGGACCCTCTGGAAACACCATATATTTT. The encoded protein is CASSLVRAGPSGNTIYF. The chain couples TRBV13 to TRBJ1-3; D is unclear. Trimming stripped 1 base from V and 0 bases from J, with 13 bases between. This CDR3 comprises 17 residues. Germline V gives CDR1 PRHDT, CDR2 FYEKMQ (reference sequence).

This clone was observed a few times. The V call is TRBV21-1, the J call TRBJ1-2; the table names TRBD1, a call not compared with the DNA. TRBV21-1 is assigned pseudogene status. The CDR3 covers 15 residues. CDR3: CASTPRTGQRRGYTF. In DNA, the CDR3 is TGTGCCAGCACCCCAAGAACGGGACAGCGTAGGGGCTACACCTTC.

V gene TRBV12-5 combines with J gene TRBJ2-1; 7 bases match TRBD2. With 3 bases clipped from V and 9 bases from J, the junction kept 8 bases outside the gene matches. There are 14 residues in the CDR3. From germline, CDR1 is LGHNT and CDR2 FRNRAP. The CDR3 DNA follows: TGTGCTAGTGGTTTCTTGGGAGGGTTCGGTGAGCAGTTCTTC. Its protein is CASGFLGGFGEQFF. The variable domain in full, with the rest retrieved from reference TRBV12-5 and TRBJ2-1, is DARVTQTPRHKVTEMGQEVTMRCQPILGHNTVFWYRQTMMQGLELLAYFRNRAPLDDSGMPKDRFSAEMPDATLATLKIQPSEPRDSAVYFCASGFLGGFGEQFFGPGTRLTVL.